This T cell receptor beta chain stems from a study of shared clonotypes between healthy human individuals. Deep-level assay runs were performed. It was roughly 200 ng DNA, around 33,000 T cell genomes, that sorted-subset replicate PCRs used. Sequencing was performed with immunoSEQ multiplex PCR; in TCRdb, only in-frame clones are kept and a portion is missing. This sample yields around 560,000 clones, of which 85% to 95% are seen a single time; about 0.11% belongs to the top ten. General study results and limits: Apart from blood, nothing was sampled; tissue repertoires likely differ. Non-shared clonotypes had lower generation probabilities than those shared by all four donors.

Naive CD8 cells lacked CD45RO and underwent positive selection for CCR7, leaving out terminally differentiated effector memory CD45RA+ cells. To note about this clone: Its cognate antigen is unknown.

V lost 7 bases, J lost 6 bases, and 7 bases stayed unmatched. Per germline, CDR1 LNHDA and CDR2 SQIVND (reference sequence). The CDR3 is made up of 14 amino acids. The chain combines TRBV19 with TRBJ2-1, with 9 bases that match TRBD2. The clonotype was recovered from a woman aged 30 to 39 in good health. Sequenced material: naive CD8+ T cells sorted from blood. CDR3 nucleotides: TGTGCCAGTACCCTCGGCGGGAGGGTCAATGAGCAGTTCTTC. Residues: CASTLGGRVNEQFF.